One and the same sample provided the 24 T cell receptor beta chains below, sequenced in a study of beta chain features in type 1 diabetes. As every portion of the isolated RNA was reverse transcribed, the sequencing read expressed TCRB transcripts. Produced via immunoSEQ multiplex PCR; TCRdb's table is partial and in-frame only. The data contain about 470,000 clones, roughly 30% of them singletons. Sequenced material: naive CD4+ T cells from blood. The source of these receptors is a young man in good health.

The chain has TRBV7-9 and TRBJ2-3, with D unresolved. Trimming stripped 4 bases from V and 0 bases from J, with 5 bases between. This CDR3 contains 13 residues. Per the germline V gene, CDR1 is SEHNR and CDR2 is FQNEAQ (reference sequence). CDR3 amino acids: CASSSTSTDTQYF. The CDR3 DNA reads TGTGCCAGCAGCTCCACTAGCACAGATACGCAGTATTTT.

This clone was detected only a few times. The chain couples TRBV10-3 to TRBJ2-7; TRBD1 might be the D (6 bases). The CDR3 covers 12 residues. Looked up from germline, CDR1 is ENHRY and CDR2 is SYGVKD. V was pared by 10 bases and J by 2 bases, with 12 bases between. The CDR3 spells CATADSTYEQYF. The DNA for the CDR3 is TGTGCCACCGCGGACAGTACCTACGAGCAGTACTTC.

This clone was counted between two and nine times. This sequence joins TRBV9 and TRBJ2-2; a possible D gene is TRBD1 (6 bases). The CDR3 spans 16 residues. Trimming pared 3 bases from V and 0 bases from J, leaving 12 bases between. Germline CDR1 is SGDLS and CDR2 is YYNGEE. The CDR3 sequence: CASSAQPGANTGELFF. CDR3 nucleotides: TGTGCCAGCAGCGCCCAACCAGGGGCGAACACCGGGGAGCTGTTTTTT.

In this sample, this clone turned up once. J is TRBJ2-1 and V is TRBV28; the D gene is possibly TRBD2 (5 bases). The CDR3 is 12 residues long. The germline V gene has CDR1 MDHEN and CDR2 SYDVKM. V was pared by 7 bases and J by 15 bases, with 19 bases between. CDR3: CASTSKRGLRFF. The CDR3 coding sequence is TGTGCCAGCACCTCAAAACGGGGTCTCCGGTTCTTC. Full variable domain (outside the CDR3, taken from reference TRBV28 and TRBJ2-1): DVKVTQSSRYLVKRTGEKVFLECVQDMDHENMFWYRQDPGLGLRLIYFSYDVKMKEKGDIPEGYSVSREKKERFSLILESASTNQTSMYLCASTSKRGLRFFGPGTRLTVL.

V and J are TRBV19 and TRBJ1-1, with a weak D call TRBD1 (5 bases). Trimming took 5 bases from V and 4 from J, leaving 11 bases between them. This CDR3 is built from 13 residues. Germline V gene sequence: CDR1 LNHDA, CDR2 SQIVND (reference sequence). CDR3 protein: CASSQRQSTEAFF. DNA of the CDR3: TGTGCCAGTAGTCAAAGACAGAGCACTGAAGCTTTCTTT.

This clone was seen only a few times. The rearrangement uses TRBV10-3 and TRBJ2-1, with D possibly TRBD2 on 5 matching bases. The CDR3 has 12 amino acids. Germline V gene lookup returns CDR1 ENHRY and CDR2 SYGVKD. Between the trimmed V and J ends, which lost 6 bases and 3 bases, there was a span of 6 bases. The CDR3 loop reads CAISGLYNEQFF. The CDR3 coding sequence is TGTGCCATCAGCGGACTCTACAATGAGCAGTTCTTC.

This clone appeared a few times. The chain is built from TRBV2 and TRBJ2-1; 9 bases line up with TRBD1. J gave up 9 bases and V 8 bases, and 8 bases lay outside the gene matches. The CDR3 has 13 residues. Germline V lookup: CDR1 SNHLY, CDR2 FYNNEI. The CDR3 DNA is TGTGCCAGCCTCTCAACAGGGGGCGGTGAGCAGTTCTTC. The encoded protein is CASLSTGGGEQFF. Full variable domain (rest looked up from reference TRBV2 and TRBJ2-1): EPEVTQTPSHQVTQMGQEVILRCVPISNHLYFYWYRQILGQKVEFLVSFYNNEISEKSEIFDDQFSVERPDGSNFTLKIRSTKLEDSAMYFCASLSTGGGEQFFGPGTRLTVL.

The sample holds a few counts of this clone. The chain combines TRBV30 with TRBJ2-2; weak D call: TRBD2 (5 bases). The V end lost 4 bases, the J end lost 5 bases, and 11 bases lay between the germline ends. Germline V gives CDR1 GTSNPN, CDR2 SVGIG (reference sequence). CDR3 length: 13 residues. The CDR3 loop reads CAWKARVTGELFF. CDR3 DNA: TGTGCCTGGAAGGCGAGGGTAACCGGGGAGCTGTTTTTT.

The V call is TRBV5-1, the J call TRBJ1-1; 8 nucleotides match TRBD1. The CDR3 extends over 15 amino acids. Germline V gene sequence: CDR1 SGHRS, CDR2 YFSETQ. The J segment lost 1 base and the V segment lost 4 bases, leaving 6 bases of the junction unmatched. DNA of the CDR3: TGCGCCAGCAGCACGACAGGGGCAGGGAACACTGAAGCTTTCTTT. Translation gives CASSTTGAGNTEAFF.

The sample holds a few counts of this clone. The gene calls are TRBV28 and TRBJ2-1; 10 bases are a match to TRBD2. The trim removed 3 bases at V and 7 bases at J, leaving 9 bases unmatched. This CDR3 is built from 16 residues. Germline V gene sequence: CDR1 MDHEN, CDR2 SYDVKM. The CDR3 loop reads CASSFVGSGRRNEQFF. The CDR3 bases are TGTGCCAGCAGTTTTGTCGGTAGCGGGAGGAGGAATGAGCAGTTCTTC. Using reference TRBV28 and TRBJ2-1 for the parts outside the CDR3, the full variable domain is DVKVTQSSRYLVKRTGEKVFLECVQDMDHENMFWYRQDPGLGLRLIYFSYDVKMKEKGDIPEGYSVSREKKERFSLILESASTNQTSMYLCASSFVGSGRRNEQFFGPGTRLTVL.

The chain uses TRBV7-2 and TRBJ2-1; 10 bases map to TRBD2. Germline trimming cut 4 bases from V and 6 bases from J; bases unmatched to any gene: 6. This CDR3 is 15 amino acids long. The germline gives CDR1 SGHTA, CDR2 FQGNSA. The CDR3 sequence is CASSWLAGVINEQFF. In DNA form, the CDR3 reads TGTGCCAGCAGCTGGCTAGCGGGAGTTATCAATGAGCAGTTCTTC.

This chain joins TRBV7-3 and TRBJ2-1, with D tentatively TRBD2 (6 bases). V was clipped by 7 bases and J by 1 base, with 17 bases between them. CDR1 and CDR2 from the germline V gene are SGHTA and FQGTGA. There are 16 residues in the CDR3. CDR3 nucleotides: TGTGCCAGCACCCTGCTGGGCGGAGGGTCCTACAATGAGCAGTTCTTC. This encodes CASTLLGGGSYNEQFF.

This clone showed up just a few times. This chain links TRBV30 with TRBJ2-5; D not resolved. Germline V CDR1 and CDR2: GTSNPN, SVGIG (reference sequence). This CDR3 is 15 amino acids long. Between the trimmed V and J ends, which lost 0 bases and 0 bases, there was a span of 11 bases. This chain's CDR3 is CAWSVQLGNQETQYF. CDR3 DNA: TGTGCCTGGAGTGTACAACTGGGGAACCAAGAGACCCAGTACTTC.

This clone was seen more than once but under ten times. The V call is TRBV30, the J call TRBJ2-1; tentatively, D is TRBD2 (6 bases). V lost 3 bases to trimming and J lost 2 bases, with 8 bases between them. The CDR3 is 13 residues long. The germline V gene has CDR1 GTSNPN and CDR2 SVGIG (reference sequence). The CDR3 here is CAWSGSPYNEQFF. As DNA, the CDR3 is TGTGCCTGGAGCGGGAGTCCCTACAATGAGCAGTTCTTC. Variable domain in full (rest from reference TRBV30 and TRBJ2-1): SQTIHQWPATLVQPVGSPLSLECTVEGTSNPNLYWYRQAAGRGLQLLFYSVGIGQISSEVPQNLSASRPQDRQFILSSKKLLLSDSGFYLCAWSGSPYNEQFFGPGTRLTVL.

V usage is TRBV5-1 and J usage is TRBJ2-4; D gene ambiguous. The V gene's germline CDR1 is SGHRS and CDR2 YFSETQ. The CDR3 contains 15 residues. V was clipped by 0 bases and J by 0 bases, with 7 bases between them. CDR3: CASSLESLAKNIQYF. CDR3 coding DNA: TGCGCCAGCAGCTTGGAAAGCCTAGCCAAAAACATTCAGTACTTC.

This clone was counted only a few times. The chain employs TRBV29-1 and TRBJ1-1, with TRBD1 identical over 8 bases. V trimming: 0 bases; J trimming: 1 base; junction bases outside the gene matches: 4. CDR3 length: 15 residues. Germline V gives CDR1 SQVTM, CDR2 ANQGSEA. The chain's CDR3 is CSVEDTGGPNTEAFF. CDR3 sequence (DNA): TGCAGCGTTGAAGATACAGGGGGTCCGAACACTGAAGCTTTCTTT.

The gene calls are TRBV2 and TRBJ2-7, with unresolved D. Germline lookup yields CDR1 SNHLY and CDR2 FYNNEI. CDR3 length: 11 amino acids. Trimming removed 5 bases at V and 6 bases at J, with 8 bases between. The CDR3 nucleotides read TGTGCCAGCAGTCGCGGTCCCGAGCAGTACTTC. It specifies CASSRGPEQYF.

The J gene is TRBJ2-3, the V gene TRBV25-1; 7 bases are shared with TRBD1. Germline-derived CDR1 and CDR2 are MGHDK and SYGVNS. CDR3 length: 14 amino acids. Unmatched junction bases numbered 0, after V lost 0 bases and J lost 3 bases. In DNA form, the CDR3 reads TGTGCCAGCAGTGAATACAGGGGGACAGATACGCAGTATTTT. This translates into CASSEYRGTDTQYF. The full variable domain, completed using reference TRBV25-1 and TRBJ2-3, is EADIYQTPRYLVIGTGKKITLECSQTMGHDKMYWYQQDPGMELHLIHYSYGVNSTEKGDLSSESTVSRIRTEHFPLTLESARPSHTSQYLCASSEYRGTDTQYFGPGTRLTVL.

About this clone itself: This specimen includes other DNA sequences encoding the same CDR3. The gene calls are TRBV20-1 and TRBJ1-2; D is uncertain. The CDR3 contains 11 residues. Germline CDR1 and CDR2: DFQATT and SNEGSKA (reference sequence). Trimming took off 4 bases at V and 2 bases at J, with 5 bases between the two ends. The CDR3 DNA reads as TGCAGTGCTACAGGAAACTATGGCTACACCTTC. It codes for CSATGNYGYTF.

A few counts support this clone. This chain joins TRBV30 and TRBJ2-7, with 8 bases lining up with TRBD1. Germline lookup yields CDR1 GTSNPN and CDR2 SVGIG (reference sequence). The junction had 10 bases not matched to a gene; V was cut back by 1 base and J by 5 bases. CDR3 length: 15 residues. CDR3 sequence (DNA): TGTGCCTGGAGTGGAGCAGGGGGCCGCCTTGACGAGCAGTACTTC. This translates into CAWSGAGGRLDEQYF.

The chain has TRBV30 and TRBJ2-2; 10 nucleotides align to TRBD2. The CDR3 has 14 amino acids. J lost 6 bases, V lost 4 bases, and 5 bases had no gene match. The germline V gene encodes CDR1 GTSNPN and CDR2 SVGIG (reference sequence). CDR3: CAWTSGSNAGELFF. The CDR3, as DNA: TGTGCCTGGACTAGCGGGAGTAACGCCGGGGAGCTGTTTTTT. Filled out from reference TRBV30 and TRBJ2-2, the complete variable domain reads SQTIHQWPATLVQPVGSPLSLECTVEGTSNPNLYWYRQAAGRGLQLLFYSVGIGQISSEVPQNLSASRPQDRQFILSSKKLLLSDSGFYLCAWTSGSNAGELFFGEGSRLTVL.

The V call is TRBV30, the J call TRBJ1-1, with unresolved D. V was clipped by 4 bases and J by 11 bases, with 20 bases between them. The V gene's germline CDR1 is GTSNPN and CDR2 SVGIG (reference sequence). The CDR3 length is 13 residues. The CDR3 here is CAWTKGGIFKAFF. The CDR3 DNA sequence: TGTGCCTGGACAAAAGGAGGGATCTTCAAGGCTTTCTTT.

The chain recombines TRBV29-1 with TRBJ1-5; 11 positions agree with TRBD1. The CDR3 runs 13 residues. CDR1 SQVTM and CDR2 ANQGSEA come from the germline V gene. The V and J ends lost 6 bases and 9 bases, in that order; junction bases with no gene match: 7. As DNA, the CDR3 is TGCAGCGTCGGGACAGGGGGATTGGGGCCCCAGCATTTT. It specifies CSVGTGGLGPQHF.

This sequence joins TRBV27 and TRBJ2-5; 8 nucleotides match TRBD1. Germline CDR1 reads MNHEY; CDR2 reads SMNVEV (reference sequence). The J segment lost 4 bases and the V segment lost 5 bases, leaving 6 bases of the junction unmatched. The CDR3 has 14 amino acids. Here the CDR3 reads CASSQWDRTETQYF. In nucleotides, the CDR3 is TGTGCCAGCAGTCAATGGGACAGGACAGAGACCCAGTACTTC.